This T cell receptor beta chain comes out of a study of cytomegalovirus exposure and HLA in healthy donors. Study conclusions and caveats: Another analysis was done later, and it associated approximately 18,000 TCR beta sequences with HLA alleles at 0.05 false discovery rate. Later on, a genetic analysis was performed. It linked a missense variant in DCLRE1C with V- and J-gene trimming of TCR beta. Through in vitro validation, three CMV-associated chains were shown to be specific for CMV antigens.

With respect to this clone: Its target is unknown.

In the PCR, 60 Vbeta and 13 Jbeta primers were used. Authors' data handling: Tens of millions of unique TCR beta chains, approximately 11 million of them shared, were counted by a later analysis. Here immunoSEQ multiplex PCR was the method, and the copy in TCRdb shows in-frame clones only, minus some. V, J and clone size are those of that table, while D and trimming were read from the DNA. Its listing shows about 79,000 clones. The CDR3 contains 15 residues. Germline CDR1 SGHDN, CDR2 FVKESK. V gave up 1 base and J gave up 10 bases, with 14 bases separating them. The receptor comes from a man aged 25 to 45 in good health and CMV-seronegative. V gene TRBV14 combines with J gene TRBJ1-6; tentative D call: TRBD1 (6 bases). The sequenced material came from PBMCs. Here the CDR3 reads CASSQGGRGRSPLHF. CDR3 bases: TGTGCCAGCAGCCAAGGGGGCAGGGGTCGATCACCCCTCCACTTT.